Below are 2 T cell receptor beta chains sequenced from a single sample in a study of a mutant IDH1 vaccine in newly diagnosed glioma. The method was immunoSEQ multiplex PCR; TCRdb's version includes in-frame clones alone and lacks a portion of them. Of about 31,000 clones in the sample, approximately 92% were seen once. No cognate antigen is known for these TCRs. Time point given: week 47, end of study. Doses comprised 300 ug of mutant IDH1 20-mer peptide each, plus topical imiquimod. Sequencing used PBMCs, obtained from a glioma patient whose treatment included an IDH1 peptide vaccine. The receptors shown here come from a woman aged 40 to 49 with glioma.

With respect to this clone: One end of the junction varies from germline; a read error may be responsible. The chain combines TRBV6-5 with TRBJ2-4, with 15 nucleotides matching TRBD2. This CDR3 spans 15 amino acids. In germline, CDR1 is MNHEY, CDR2 SVGAGI. CDR3 amino acids: CASSPGLAGGSLQHF. The CDR3 DNA sequence: TGTGCCAGCAGTCCCGGACTAGCGGGGGGGTCCCTTCAGCACTTC.

The gene calls are TRBV6-5 and TRBJ1-1; 10 bases are shared with TRBD1. CDR3 size: 16 residues. V lost 2 bases to trimming and J lost 10 bases; unmatched junction nucleotides: 13. Germline values: CDR1 MNHEY, CDR2 SVGAGI. Here the CDR3 DNA reads TGTGCCAGCAGTTACGCATCCCGACAGGGGGCCGCGAGAGCTTTCTTT. Translation gives CASSYASRQGAARAFF.